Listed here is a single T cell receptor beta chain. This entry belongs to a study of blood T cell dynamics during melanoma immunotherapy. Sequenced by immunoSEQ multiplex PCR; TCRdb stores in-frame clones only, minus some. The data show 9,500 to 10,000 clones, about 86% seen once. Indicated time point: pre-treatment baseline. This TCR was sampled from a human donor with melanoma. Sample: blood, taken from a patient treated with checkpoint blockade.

DNA for the CDR3: TGTGCCAGCAGCTTACAAGGGGCAGGGGAGACCCAGTACTTC. This translates into CASSLQGAGETQYF. The rearrangement links TRBV7-3 to TRBJ2-5, with a possible D match to TRBD1 (5 bases). The CDR3 has 14 amino acids. Germline V CDR1 and CDR2: SGHTA, FQGTGA. Trimming pared 2 bases from V and 5 bases from J, leaving 12 bases between.